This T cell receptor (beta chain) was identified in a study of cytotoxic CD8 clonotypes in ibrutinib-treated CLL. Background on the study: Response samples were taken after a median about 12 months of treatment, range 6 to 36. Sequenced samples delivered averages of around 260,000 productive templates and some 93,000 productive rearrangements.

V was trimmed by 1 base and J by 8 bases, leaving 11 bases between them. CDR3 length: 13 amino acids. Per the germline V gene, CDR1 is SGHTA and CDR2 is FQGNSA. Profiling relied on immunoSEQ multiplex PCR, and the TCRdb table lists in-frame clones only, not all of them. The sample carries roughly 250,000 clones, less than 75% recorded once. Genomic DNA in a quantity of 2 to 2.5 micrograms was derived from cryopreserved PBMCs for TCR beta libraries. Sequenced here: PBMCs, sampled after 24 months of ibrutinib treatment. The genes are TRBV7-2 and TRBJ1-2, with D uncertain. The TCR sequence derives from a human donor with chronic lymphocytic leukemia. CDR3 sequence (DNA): TGTGCCAGCAGCTTAGGAGGTTTGGGGGGCTACACCTTC. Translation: CASSLGGLGGYTF.